A single sample gave rise to the 16 T cell receptor beta chains below, sequenced in a study of OX40 agonist ivuxolimab in advanced cancers. Generated by immunoSEQ multiplex PCR, the TCRdb table keeps only in-frame clones and is missing some. The sample includes some 57,000 clones, about 82% of them seen just once. The specimen was CD4+ or CD8+ T cells sorted from blood, collected in a trial of the OX40 agonist ivuxolimab. Source of these receptors: an adult with an advanced solid tumor such as melanoma, head and neck, liver or kidney cancer.

The chain combines TRBV10-3 with TRBJ1-5, with D possibly TRBD1 on 6 matching bases. V lost 4 bases, J lost 3 bases, and 19 bases lay in between. Germline V gene data show CDR1 as ENHRY and CDR2 as SYGVKD. The CDR3 runs 17 residues. The CDR3 nucleotides read TGTGCCATCAGTGTGGGGGCCCGAGGGAGTCCCAATCAGCCCCAGCATTTT. Its protein product is CAISVGARGSPNQPQHF.

The chain uses TRBV2 and TRBJ2-1; D is unresolved. CDR1 and CDR2 (germline): SNHLY, FYNNEI. This CDR3 contains 13 residues. Between the trimmed V and J ends, which lost 3 bases and 9 bases, there was a span of 12 bases. The CDR3 is CASSEELEGEQFF. In DNA, the CDR3 is TGTGCCAGCAGTGAGGAGCTAGAAGGTGAGCAGTTCTTC.

The J gene is TRBJ1-4, the V gene TRBV19; D may be TRBD1 (5 bases). CDR3 length equals 19 residues. Trimming pared 7 bases from V and 0 bases from J, leaving 24 bases between. Germline CDR1 and CDR2: LNHDA and SQIVND (reference sequence). The CDR3 sequence: CASTPWPGRDDATNEKLFF. Here the CDR3 DNA reads TGTGCCAGTACCCCATGGCCAGGGAGGGACGATGCAACTAATGAAAAACTGTTTTTT.

The V and J genes are TRBV28 and TRBJ1-6; the match to TRBD1 covers 7 bases. The germline V gene encodes CDR1 MDHEN and CDR2 SYDVKM. With V trimmed by 5 bases and J by 6 bases, 10 bases remained unmatched. This CDR3 spans 16 amino acids. DNA for the CDR3: TGTGCCAGCAGTCCCTATCCCGGGACAGTTAATTCACCCCTCCACTTT. It yields the protein CASSPYPGTVNSPLHF. Full variable domain (missing parts from reference TRBV28 and TRBJ1-6): DVKVTQSSRYLVKRTGEKVFLECVQDMDHENMFWYRQDPGLGLRLIYFSYDVKMKEKGDIPEGYSVSREKKERFSLILESASTNQTSMYLCASSPYPGTVNSPLHFGNGTRLTVT.

This clone was picked up one time. This chain uses TRBV10-3 with TRBJ2-6; 8 nucleotides align to TRBD2. With V trimmed by 4 bases and J by 0 bases, 5 bases remained unmatched. The V gene's germline CDR1 is ENHRY and CDR2 SYGVKD. This CDR3 region has 17 residues. The CDR3 sequence is CAISGGAGGSGANVLTF. The DNA of the CDR3 is TGTGCCATCAGTGGAGGGGCGGGAGGCTCTGGGGCCAACGTCCTGACTTTC.

The chain links TRBV23-1 to TRBJ2-7, with unresolved D. TRBV23-1 carries the ORF label, with uncertain function. The CDR3 extends over 12 amino acids. For the CDR3, the DNA is TGCGCTTGGCTTCTGGGGTCCTACGAGCAGTACTTC. Amino acid sequence: CAWLLGSYEQYF.

The chain is built from TRBV7-3 and TRBJ1-2; 11 bases fit TRBD1. Germline V gives CDR1 SGHTA, CDR2 FQGTGA. The CDR3 runs 14 residues. Trimming cost V 4 bases and J 8 bases; bases outside gene matches: 6. CDR3 DNA sequence: TGTGCCAGCAGCTCCGGGACAGGGGGTGGCGGCTACACCTTC. It is translated as CASSSGTGGGGYTF.

CDR3 nucleotide sequence: TGTGCCAGCAGCTTAGGGTCAGGCAGCTACACTGAAGCTTTCTTT. Translated: CASSLGSGSYTEAFF. The rearrangement uses TRBV11-3 and TRBJ1-1; D gene uncertain. CDR3 size: 15 residues. The ends were cut back, 1 base at V and 3 bases at J, with 12 bases in the middle. CDR1 and CDR2 from the germline V gene are SGHNT and YENEEA. Together with reference TRBV11-3 and TRBJ1-1, the CDR3 gives the full variable domain: EAGVVQSPRYKIIEKKQPVAFWCNPISGHNTLYWYLQNLGQGPELLIRYENEEAVDDSQLPKDRFSAERLKGVDSTLKIQPAELGDSAVYLCASSLGSGSYTEAFFGQGTRLTVV.

Here the CDR3 reads CASCTGELFF. CDR3 in DNA: TGCGCCAGCTGCACCGGGGAGCTGTTTTTT. This sequence joins TRBV10-1 and TRBJ2-2; D remains ambiguous. Trimming took off 8 bases at V and 4 bases at J, with 2 bases between the two ends. This CDR3 has 10 residues. Germline CDR1 WNHNN, CDR2 SYGVQD (reference sequence).

In regard to this clone: The junction departs from germline at one end; a sequencing error may be responsible. The chain recombines TRBV7-7 with TRBJ2-1, with D possibly TRBD2 on 7 matching bases. This CDR3 comprises 16 residues. Germline V gene sequence: CDR1 SSHAT, CDR2 FNYEAQ (reference sequence). The CDR3 bases are TGTGCTAGCAGCTTAGGGGGGGACACGTACTACAATGAGCAGTTCTTC. Residues: CASSLGGDTYYNEQFF.

V gene TRBV29-1 combines with J gene TRBJ1-1; the D is unclear. Germline V CDR1 and CDR2: SQVTM, ANQGSEA. This CDR3 is built from 13 residues. The germline V and J ends were trimmed by 4 bases and 1 base, with 10 bases remaining between them. The chain's CDR3 is CSVVRQQNTEAFF. CDR3 in DNA: TGCAGCGTTGTGAGGCAGCAGAACACTGAAGCTTTCTTT.

The J gene is TRBJ1-5, the V gene TRBV6-5; D is unresolved. Germline CDR1 is MNHEY and CDR2 is SVGAGI. The CDR3 totals 14 residues. Trimming stripped 2 bases from V and 4 bases from J, with 9 bases between. The CDR3 DNA follows: TGTGCCAGCAGTTACGGGCAGTTAAATCAGCCCCAGCATTTT. It is translated as CASSYGQLNQPQHF.

This chain uses TRBV5-6 with TRBJ2-7, with 7 bases fitting TRBD1. CDR3 length equals 16 residues. Germline-derived CDR1 and CDR2 are SGHDT and YYEEEE. The trim removed 3 bases at V and 2 bases at J, leaving 11 bases unmatched. The CDR3 here is CASSSRRDSNAYEQYF. CDR3 in DNA: TGTGCCAGCAGCTCCCGAAGGGACAGCAACGCCTACGAGCAGTACTTC.

CDR3 residues: CAWRRGRTKSGANVLTF. DNA of the CDR3: TGTGCCTGGAGAAGAGGGCGCACGAAATCTGGGGCCAACGTCCTGACTTTC. The rearrangement links TRBV30 to TRBJ2-6; D is possibly TRBD2 (5 bases). CDR1 is GTSNPN and CDR2 is SVGIG in the germline V gene (reference sequence). The V gene lost 3 bases and the J gene lost 1 base, with 16 bases spanning the gap. The CDR3 contains 17 residues.

The chain uses TRBV18 and TRBJ2-5; D gene unclear. The CDR3 has 15 amino acids. Trimming left V 0 bases short and J 0 bases short, with 8 bases between. From germline, CDR1 is KGHSH and CDR2 LQKENI. DNA of the CDR3: TGTGCCAGCTCACCACCTAGCAGCGACCAAGAGACCCAGTACTTC. Protein product: CASSPPSSDQETQYF.

The chain recombines TRBV6-6 with TRBJ2-3; D possibly uses TRBD1 or TRBD2 (5 bases each). Germline CDR1 reads MNHNY; CDR2 reads SVGAGI (reference sequence). The CDR3 spans 14 residues. V lost 2 bases and J 3 bases, leaving 9 bases between the germline ends. Here the CDR3 DNA reads TGTGCCAGCAGTTACCGGGACCAAACAGATACGCAGTATTTT. It encodes CASSYRDQTDTQYF.